The source of this T cell receptor beta chain is a study of CD8+ T cells in alopecia areata. Study at large: Among treated patients, oral tofacitinib was administered at 5 to 10 mg twice daily.

This clone showed up just a few times. Other DNA sequences from this sample encode an identical CDR3 as well. Peripheral blood samples and lesional scalp punch biopsies were obtained from alopecia areata patients. PBMCs, the starting material, were the source of sorted CD4+ and CD8+ T cells. Investigators isolated RNA and reverse transcribed it into cDNA to act as the sequencing template. Repertoires were generated with immunoSEQ multiplex PCR, while TCRdb's copy carries only in-frame clones and drops some. In the table there are about 190,000 clones, approximately 59% of which are singletons. In germline, CDR1 is SGHRS, CDR2 YFSETQ. The CDR3 consists of 13 residues. V was cut by 0 bases and J by 0 bases, with 4 bases left in between.

The material sequenced was CD4+ T cells sorted from blood, taken at week 0. The V call is TRBV5-1, the J call TRBJ2-7; no reliable D call. This TCR derives from a human donor with alopecia areata. The DNA for the CDR3 is TGCGCCAGCAGCTTGGTAGGCTCCTACGAGCAGTACTTC. Translation: CASSLVGSYEQYF.